Listed below are T cell receptor beta chains from one sample, sequenced in a study of T cell responses to AZD1222 COVID-19 vaccine. Assay used: immunoSEQ multiplex PCR; TCRdb lists only in-frame clones, some missing. The repertoire has over 85,000 clones, approximately 90% of them found once; the top ten carry roughly 14%. The starting material was peripheral blood, obtained 28 days after the second AZD1222 dose. The receptors were sampled from an adult who received the AZD1222 COVID-19 vaccine. Each CDR3 is given with its conserved first and last residue. The D gene is left open where the match is weak. The listing skips clone size in some rows; elsewhere it reads once, few, many or a size class.

NA NA TRBJ1-1 TRBV10-3 CAIRSTGNTEAFF TGTGCCATCAGGTCGACGGGGAACACTGAAGCTTTCTTT
few NA TRBJ1-5 TRBV27 CASSYRMVNQPQHF TGTGCCAGCAGTTATCGCATGGTAAATCAGCCCCAGCATTTT
NA NA TRBJ1-2 TRBV10-3 CAISGIGAGRRYTF TGTGCCATCAGTGGTATCGGGGCAGGGCGGCGCTACACCTTC
NA NA TRBJ1-6 TRBV2 CASDGGWNSPLHF TGTGCCAGTGACGGTGGGTGGAATTCACCCCTCCACTTT
medium-sized NA TRBJ2-3 TRBV9 CASSASHGQANTDTQYF TGTGCCAGCAGCGCCTCCCATGGACAAGCTAACACAGATACGCAGTATTTT
NA TRBD1 TRBJ1-6 TRBV10-3 CAIRGGRDSPLHF TGTGCCATCAGAGGGGGCAGGGATTCACCCCTCCACTTT
NA NA TRBJ1-5 TRBV5-8 CASSYRDGGNQPQHF TGTGCCAGCAGCTACAGGGATGGGGGCAATCAGCCCCAGCATTTT
few NA TRBJ1-1 TRBV5-1 CASRFLLNTEAFF TGCGCCAGCAGGTTCCTACTTAACACTGAAGCTTTCTTT
NA TRBD2 TRBJ2-2 TRBV24-1 CATSDPKRENTGELFF TGTGCCACCAGTGACCCAAAGCGGGAGAACACCGGGGAGCTGTTTTTT
NA TRBD2 TRBJ2-1 TRBV5-1 CASSLLPTSDNEQFF TGCGCCAGCAGCTTGCTTCCGACTAGCGACAATGAGCAGTTCTTC
NA NA TRBJ2-7 TRBV5-4 CASSFQGDYEQYF TGTGCCAGCAGCTTTCAGGGAGACTACGAGCAGTACTTC
NA NA TRBJ1-3 TRBV11-3 CASSWYTGNTIYF TGTGCCAGCAGCTGGTATACAGGAAACACCATATATTTT
NA TRBD2 TRBJ2-1 TRBV5-6 CASSLESGLAGGSYNEQFF TGTGCCAGCAGCTTGGAGAGTGGACTAGCGGGGGGCTCCTACAATGAGCAGTTCTTC
NA NA TRBJ2-7 TRBV3-1/TRBV3-2 CASSQDPTAPYEQYF TGTGCCAGCAGCCAAGATCCGACGGCACCCTACGAGCAGTACTTC
NA NA TRBJ1-4 TRBV5-1 CASSWRGVGTNEKLFF TGCGCCAGCAGCTGGAGGGGGGTTGGAACTAATGAAAAACTGTTTTTT
NA NA TRBJ2-1 TRBV5-6 CASSGTSNSYNEQFF TGTGCCAGCAGCGGTACGTCTAACTCCTACAATGAGCAGTTCTTC
once NA TRBJ2-7 TRBV5-6 CASSSISVYYEQYF TGTGCCAGCAGCTCCATATCGGTCTACTACGAGCAGTACTTC
NA TRBD2 TRBJ2-2 TRBV5-1 CASSSGTSDSGELFF TGCGCCAGCAGCTCCGGGACTAGCGACTCCGGGGAGCTGTTTTTT
many NA TRBJ2-1 TRBV2 CASTLSGGEQFF TGTGCCAGTACCCTTTCAGGGGGGGAGCAGTTCTTC
NA NA TRBJ1-5 TRBV28 CASKLRTWRLDNQPQHF TGTGCCAGCAAGTTGCGTACGTGGAGGCTTGACAATCAGCCCCAGCATTTT
NA NA TRBJ1-5 TRBV19 CASSLGTAVHQPQHF TGTGCCAGTAGTCTAGGGACGGCGGTCCATCAGCCCCAGCATTTT
NA NA TRBJ1-5 TRBV21-1 CASSVALQPQHF TGTGCCAGCAGCGTCGCGTTGCAGCCCCAGCATTTT
NA NA TRBJ2-7 TRBV9 CASSRQVSYEQYF TGTGCCAGCAGCCGACAGGTCTCCTACGAGCAGTACTTC
NA NA TRBJ1-2 TRBV5-1 CASSFSGQYGYTF TGCGCCAGCAGCTTTTCAGGGCAATATGGCTACACCTTC
NA NA TRBJ2-5 TRBV27 CASSTRSSETQYF TGTGCCAGCAGTACCCGGAGTTCGGAGACCCAGTACTTC
once TRBD1 TRBJ1-1 TRBV5-4 CASSPTTGVNTEAFF TGTGCCAGCAGCCCAACGACAGGGGTGAACACTGAAGCTTTCTTT
NA TRBD1 TRBJ1-1 TRBV12-3/TRBV12-4 CASTTGTGRAFF TGTGCCAGCACCACGGGGACAGGGCGAGCTTTCTTT
once NA TRBJ1-4 TRBV19 CASSPGRGQRPGGEKLFF TGTGCCAGTAGCCCCGGGCGCGGACAACGTCCGGGTGGTGAAAAACTGTTTTTT
NA TRBD2 TRBJ2-5 TRBV10-3 CAISESGLAGVGETQYF TGTGCCATCAGTGAATCGGGACTAGCGGGAGTAGGGGAGACCCAGTACTTC
NA NA TRBJ1-2 TRBV6-6 CASSYIPGHNYGYTF TGTGCCAGCAGTTACATCCCGGGACATAACTATGGCTACACCTTC
NA TRBD1 TRBJ2-3 TRBV19 CASSTGQYTDTQYF TGTGCCAGTAGTACGGGACAGTACACAGATACGCAGTATTTT
NA NA TRBJ2-1 TRBV3-1/TRBV3-2 CASNPGTLYNEQFF TGTGCCAGCAACCCTGGGACCCTATACAATGAGCAGTTCTTC
NA NA TRBJ2-2 TRBV15 CATSRDLPGVGTGELFF TGTGCCACCAGCAGAGATCTGCCGGGAGTGGGAACCGGGGAGCTGTTTTTT
NA NA TRBJ1-2 TRBV11-2 CASRSFAGVNGYTF TGTGCCAGCAGGTCCTTCGCTGGGGTTAACGGCTACACCTTC
NA NA TRBJ1-1 TRBV7-9 CASSLTANTEAFF TGTGCCAGCAGCCTGACAGCCAATACTGAAGCTTTCTTT
NA TRBD2 TRBJ2-7 TRBV6-5 CASSYRGRSSGYEQYF TGTGCCAGCAGTTACCGAGGTCGGTCTAGCGGGTACGAGCAGTACTTC
NA NA TRBJ2-5 TRBV25-1 CASSDIENIKGTQYF TGTGCCAGCAGTGACATAGAGAACATCAAGGGGACCCAGTACTTC
once NA TRBJ1-1 TRBV10-2 CASSEYSGSVDTEAFF TGCGCCAGCAGTGAGTATTCGGGGAGTGTGGACACTGAAGCTTTCTTT
NA NA TRBJ2-1 TRBV3-1/TRBV3-2 CASSQIANEQFF TGTGCCAGCAGCCAAATAGCCAATGAGCAGTTCTTC
NA NA TRBJ1-1 TRBV29-1 CSVERGAGTEAFF TGCAGCGTTGAACGGGGGGCTGGGACTGAAGCTTTCTTT
NA NA TRBJ1-3 TRBV11-3 CASRDSGNTIYF TGTGCCAGCAGGGACTCTGGAAACACCATATATTTT
NA TRBD2 TRBJ2-3 TRBV6-5 CASSYSRGGDTQYF TGTGCCAGCAGTTACTCGCGGGGGGGAGATACGCAGTATTTT
NA NA TRBJ2-3 TRBV25-1 CASSESAGRSTDTQYF TGTGCCAGCAGTGAGTCCGCAGGGCGAAGCACAGATACGCAGTATTTT
NA NA TRBJ1-2 TRBV11-3 CASSLGLALGYTF TGTGCCAGCAGCTTAGGACTAGCTTTGGGCTACACCTTC
NA TRBD1 TRBJ2-3 TRBV6-1 CASSEDSDRDYGTDTQYF TGTGCCAGCAGTGAAGACTCGGACAGGGATTATGGCACAGATACGCAGTATTTT
NA NA TRBJ2-2 TRBV5-1 CASSLAGRTQNTGELFF TGCGCCAGCAGCTTGGCTGGTCGAACTCAGAACACCGGGGAGCTGTTTTTT
NA TRBD2 TRBJ2-7 TRBV4-2 CASSQELGRARFEQYF TGTGCCAGCAGCCAAGAACTAGGGAGGGCTCGGTTCGAGCAGTACTTC
NA NA TRBJ1-2 TRBV5-4 CASSSFLANSYGYTF TGTGCCAGCAGCTCTTTTCTAGCAAACTCTTATGGCTACACCTTC
NA TRBD1 TRBJ1-3 TRBV7-2 CASSLGPGQGGNTIYF TGTGCCAGCAGCTTAGGCCCGGGACAGGGAGGGAACACCATATATTTT
NA NA TRBJ1-6 TRBV19 CASTEGTPRSSYNSPLHF TGTGCCAGTACCGAGGGGACACCTAGGAGCTCCTATAATTCACCCCTCCACTTT
once NA TRBJ2-1 TRBV6-5 CACGLYNEQFF TGCGCCTGCGGCCTTTACAATGAGCAGTTCTTC
NA NA TRBJ1-2 TRBV5-8 CASSHGGAANYGYTF TGTGCCAGCAGCCACGGGGGGGCGGCAAACTATGGCTACACCTTC
NA NA TRBJ1-4 TRBV18 CASSLTESNEKLFF TGTGCCAGCTCTTTGACAGAGAGTAATGAAAAACTGTTTTTT
NA NA TRBJ2-3 TRBV19 CASSDEGSADTQYF TGTGCCAGTAGTGACGAGGGGAGCGCAGATACGCAGTATTTT
once NA TRBJ2-7 TRBV7-9 CASSPGTNEVQYF TGTGCCAGCAGCCCGGGGACGAATGAAGTGCAGTACTTC